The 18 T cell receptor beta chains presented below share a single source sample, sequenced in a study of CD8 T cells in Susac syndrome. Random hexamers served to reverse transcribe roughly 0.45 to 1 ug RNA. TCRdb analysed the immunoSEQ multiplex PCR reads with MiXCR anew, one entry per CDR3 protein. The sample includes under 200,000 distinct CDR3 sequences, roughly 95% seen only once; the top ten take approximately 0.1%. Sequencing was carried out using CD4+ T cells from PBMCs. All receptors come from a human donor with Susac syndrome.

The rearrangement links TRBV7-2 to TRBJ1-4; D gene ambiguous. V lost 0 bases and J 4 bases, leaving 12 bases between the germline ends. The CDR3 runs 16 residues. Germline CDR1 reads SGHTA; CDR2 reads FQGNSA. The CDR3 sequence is CASSLASHRSNEKLFF. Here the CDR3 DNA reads TGTGCCAGCAGCTTAGCGAGTCACCGAAGTAATGAAAAACTGTTTTTT.

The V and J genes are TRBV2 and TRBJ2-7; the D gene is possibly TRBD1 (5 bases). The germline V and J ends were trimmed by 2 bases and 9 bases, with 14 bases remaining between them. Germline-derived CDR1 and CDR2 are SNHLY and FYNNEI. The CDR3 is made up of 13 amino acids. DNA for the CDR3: TGTGCCAGCAGTGAACCATCAGGGTACCGGCAGTACTTC. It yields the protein CASSEPSGYRQYF.

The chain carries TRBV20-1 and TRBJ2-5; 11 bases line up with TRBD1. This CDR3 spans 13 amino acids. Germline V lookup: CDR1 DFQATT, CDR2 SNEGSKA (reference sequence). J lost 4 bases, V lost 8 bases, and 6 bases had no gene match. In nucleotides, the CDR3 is TGCAGTATTAGGGGACAGGGGGGAGAGACCCAGTACTTC. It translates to CSIRGQGGETQYF.

The CDR3 nucleotides read TGCAGTGCTCAGGGGGTGAACACTGAAGCTTTCTTT. Amino acid sequence: CSAQGVNTEAFF. The chain uses TRBV20-1 and TRBJ1-1; 7 positions agree with TRBD1. V lost 5 bases, J lost 0 bases, and 0 bases stayed unmatched. In germline, CDR1 is DFQATT, CDR2 SNEGSKA (reference sequence). This CDR3 comprises 12 residues.

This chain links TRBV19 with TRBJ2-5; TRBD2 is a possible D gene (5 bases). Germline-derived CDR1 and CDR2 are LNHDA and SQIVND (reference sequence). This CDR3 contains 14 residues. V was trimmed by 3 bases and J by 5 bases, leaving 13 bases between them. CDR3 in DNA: TGTGCCAGTAGTATCCTCGGAGGTGGGGAGACCCAGTACTTC. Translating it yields CASSILGGGETQYF.

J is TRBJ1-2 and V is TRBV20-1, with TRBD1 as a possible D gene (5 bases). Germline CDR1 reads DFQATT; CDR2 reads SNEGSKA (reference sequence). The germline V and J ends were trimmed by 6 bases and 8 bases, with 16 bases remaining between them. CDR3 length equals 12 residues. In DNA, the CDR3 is TGCAGTGCCCCCTCGGGGACGGGAGGCTACACCTTC. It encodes CSAPSGTGGYTF.

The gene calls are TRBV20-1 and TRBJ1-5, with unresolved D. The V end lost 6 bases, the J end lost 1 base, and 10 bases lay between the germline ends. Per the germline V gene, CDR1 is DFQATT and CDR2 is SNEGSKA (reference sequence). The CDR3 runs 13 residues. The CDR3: CSAIGRSNQPQHF. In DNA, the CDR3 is TGCAGTGCAATAGGACGGAGCAATCAGCCCCAGCATTTT.

The CDR3 spells CSAAHTGGSYGYTF. The CDR3 bases are TGCAGTGCGGCCCATACAGGGGGCAGCTATGGCTACACCTTC. The chain has TRBV20-1 and TRBJ1-2; 9 positions agree with TRBD1. Trimming cost V 6 bases and J 4 bases; bases outside gene matches: 9. CDR3 length equals 14 residues. Germline assignment: CDR1 DFQATT and CDR2 SNEGSKA (reference sequence).

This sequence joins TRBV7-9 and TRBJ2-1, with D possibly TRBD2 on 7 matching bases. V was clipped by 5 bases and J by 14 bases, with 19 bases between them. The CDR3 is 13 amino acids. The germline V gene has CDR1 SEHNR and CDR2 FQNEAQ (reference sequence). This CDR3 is CASSPNQGGDEFF. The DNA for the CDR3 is TGTGCCAGCAGCCCTAATCAAGGGGGGGATGAGTTCTTC.

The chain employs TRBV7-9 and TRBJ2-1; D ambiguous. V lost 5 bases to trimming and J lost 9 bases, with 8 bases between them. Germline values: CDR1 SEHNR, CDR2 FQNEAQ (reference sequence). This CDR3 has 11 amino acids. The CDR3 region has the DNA TGTGCCAGCAGCCCTCCGGGTGAGCAGTTCTTC. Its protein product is CASSPPGEQFF. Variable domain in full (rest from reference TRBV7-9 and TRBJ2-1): DTGVSQNPRHKITKRGQNVTFRCDPISEHNRLYWYRQTLGQGPEFLTYFQNEAQLEKSRLLSDRFSAERPKGSFSTLEIQRTEQGDSAMYLCASSPPGEQFFGPGTRLTVL.

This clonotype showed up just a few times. CDR3 sequence: CASSGGRGETQYF. CDR3 DNA sequence: TGTGCCAGCAGCGGCGGACGGGGAGAGACCCAGTACTTC. The V gene is TRBV7-3, the J gene TRBJ2-5; possible D gene TRBD2, 5 bases. This CDR3 spans 13 amino acids. CDR1 and CDR2 from the germline V gene are SGHTA and FQGTGA. V was shortened by 5 bases and J by 4 bases, with 11 bases between the two germline ends. The entire variable domain, with the rest obtained from reference TRBV7-3 and TRBJ2-5, is as follows: GAGVSQTPSNKVTEKGKYVELRCDPISGHTALYWYRQSLGQGPEFLIYFQGTGAADDSGLPNDRFFAVRPEGSVSTLKIQRTERGDSAVYLCASSGGRGETQYFGPGTRLLVL.

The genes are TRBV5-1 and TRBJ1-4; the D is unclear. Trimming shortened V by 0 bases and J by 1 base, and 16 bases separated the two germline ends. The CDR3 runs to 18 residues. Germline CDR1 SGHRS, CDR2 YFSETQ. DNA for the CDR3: TGCGCCAGCAGCTTGGCCTCGGTGGGCGGAGGAACTAATGAAAAACTGTTTTTT. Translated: CASSLASVGGGTNEKLFF.

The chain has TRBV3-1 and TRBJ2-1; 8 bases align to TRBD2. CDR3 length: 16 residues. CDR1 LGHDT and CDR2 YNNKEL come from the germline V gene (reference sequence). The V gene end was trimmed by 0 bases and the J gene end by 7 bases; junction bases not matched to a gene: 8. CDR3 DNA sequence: TGTGCCAGCAGCCAAGATCCCGGGGGGGCGGGGAATGAGCAGTTCTTC. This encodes CASSQDPGGAGNEQFF.

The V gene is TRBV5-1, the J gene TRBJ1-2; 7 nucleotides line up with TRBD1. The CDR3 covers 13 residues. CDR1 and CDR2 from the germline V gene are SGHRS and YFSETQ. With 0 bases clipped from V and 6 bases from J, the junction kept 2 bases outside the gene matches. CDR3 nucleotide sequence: TGCGCCAGCAGCTTGGGGGACAGAGATGGCTACACCTTC. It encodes CASSLGDRDGYTF. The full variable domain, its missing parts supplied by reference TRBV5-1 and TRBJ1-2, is KAGVTQTPRYLIKTRGQQVTLSCSPISGHRSVSWYQQTPGQGLQFLFEYFSETQRNKGNFPGRFSGRQFSNSRSEMNVSTLELGDSALYLCASSLGDRDGYTFGSGTRLTVV.

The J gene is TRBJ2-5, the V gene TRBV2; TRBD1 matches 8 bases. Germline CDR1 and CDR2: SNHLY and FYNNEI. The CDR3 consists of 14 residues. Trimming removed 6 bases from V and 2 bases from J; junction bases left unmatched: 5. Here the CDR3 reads CASSDRDRQETQYF. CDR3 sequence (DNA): TGTGCCAGCAGCGACAGGGACAGGCAAGAGACCCAGTACTTC. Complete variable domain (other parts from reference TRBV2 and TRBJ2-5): EPEVTQTPSHQVTQMGQEVILRCVPISNHLYFYWYRQILGQKVEFLVSFYNNEISEKSEIFDDQFSVERPDGSNFTLKIRSTKLEDSAMYFCASSDRDRQETQYFGPGTRLLVL.

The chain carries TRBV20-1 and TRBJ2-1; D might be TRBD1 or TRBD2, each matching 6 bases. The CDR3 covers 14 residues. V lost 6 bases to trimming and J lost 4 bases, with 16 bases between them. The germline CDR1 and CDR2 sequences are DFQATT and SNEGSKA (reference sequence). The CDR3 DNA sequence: TGCAGTGCGCCAGGGGAGGCGGGTTACAATGAGCAGTTCTTC. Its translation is CSAPGEAGYNEQFF.

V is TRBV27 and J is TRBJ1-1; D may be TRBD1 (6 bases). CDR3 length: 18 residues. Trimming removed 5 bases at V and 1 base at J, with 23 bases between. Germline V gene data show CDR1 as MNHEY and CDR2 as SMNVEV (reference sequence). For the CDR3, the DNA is TGTGCCAGCAGTCCATGGGGCGTGGGACAACGGGCGAACACTGAAGCTTTCTTT. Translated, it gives CASSPWGVGQRANTEAFF.

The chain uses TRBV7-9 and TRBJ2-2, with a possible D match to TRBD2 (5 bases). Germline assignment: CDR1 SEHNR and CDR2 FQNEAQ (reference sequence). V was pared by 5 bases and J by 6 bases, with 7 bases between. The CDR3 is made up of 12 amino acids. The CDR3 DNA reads TGTGCCAGCAGCGCGGGTTCCGGGGAGCTGTTTTTT. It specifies CASSAGSGELFF.